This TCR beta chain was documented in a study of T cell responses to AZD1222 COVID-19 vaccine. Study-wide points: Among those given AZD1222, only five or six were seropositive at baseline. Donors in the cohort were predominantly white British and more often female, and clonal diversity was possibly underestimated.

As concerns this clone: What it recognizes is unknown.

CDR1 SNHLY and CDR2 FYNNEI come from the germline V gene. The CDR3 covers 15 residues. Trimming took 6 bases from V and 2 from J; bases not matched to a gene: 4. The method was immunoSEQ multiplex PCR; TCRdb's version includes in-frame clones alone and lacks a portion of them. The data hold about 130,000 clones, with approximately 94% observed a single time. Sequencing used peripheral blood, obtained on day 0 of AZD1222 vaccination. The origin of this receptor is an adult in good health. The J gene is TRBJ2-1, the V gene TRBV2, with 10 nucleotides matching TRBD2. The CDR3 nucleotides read TGTGCCAGCAGGGGGACTAGCGTGCCCTACAATGAGCAGTTCTTC. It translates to CASRGTSVPYNEQFF. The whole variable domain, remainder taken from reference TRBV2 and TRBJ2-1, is EPEVTQTPSHQVTQMGQEVILRCVPISNHLYFYWYRQILGQKVEFLVSFYNNEISEKSEIFDDQFSVERPDGSNFTLKIRSTKLEDSAMYFCASRGTSVPYNEQFFGPGTRLTVL.